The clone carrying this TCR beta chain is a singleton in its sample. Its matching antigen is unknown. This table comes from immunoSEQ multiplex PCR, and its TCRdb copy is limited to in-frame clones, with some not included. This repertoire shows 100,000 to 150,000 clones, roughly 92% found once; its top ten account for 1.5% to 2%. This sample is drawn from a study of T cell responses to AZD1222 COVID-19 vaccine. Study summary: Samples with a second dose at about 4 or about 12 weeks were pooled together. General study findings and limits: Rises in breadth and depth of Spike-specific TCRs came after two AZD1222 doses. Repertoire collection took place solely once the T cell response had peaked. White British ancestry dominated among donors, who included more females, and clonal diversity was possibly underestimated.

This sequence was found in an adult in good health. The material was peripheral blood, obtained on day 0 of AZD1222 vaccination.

The CDR3 protein is CASSQEGGVEETQYF. Written as DNA, the CDR3 is TGTGCCAGCAGCCAAGAAGGGGGGGTTGAAGAGACCCAGTACTTC. V is TRBV3-1 (or the pseudogene TRBV3-2) and J is TRBJ2-5, with D possibly matching TRBD2 (7 bases). This CDR3 is 15 amino acids long. Trimming took 0 bases from V and 3 from J, leaving 11 bases between them. The germline gives CDR1 LGHDT, CDR2 YNNKEL (reference sequence).